This T cell receptor beta chain was recorded in a study of OX40 agonist ivuxolimab in advanced cancers. With respect to this clone: The antigen is undetermined.

Study conclusions and caveats: Among expanded peripheral T cells, antigen specificity went undetermined. Mean expanded clone counts were higher in CD8+ than CD4+ T cells.

The germline gives CDR1 SGHDT, CDR2 YYEEEE. The CDR3 runs to 14 residues. J lost 4 bases, V lost 2 bases, and 1 base had no gene match. Sequenced by immunoSEQ multiplex PCR; TCRdb stores in-frame clones only, minus some. The sample includes fewer than 55,000 clones, roughly 80% of them seen just once. The material was CD4+ or CD8+ T cells sorted from blood, obtained in a trial of the OX40 agonist ivuxolimab. The clonotype originates from an adult with an advanced solid tumor such as melanoma, head and neck, liver or kidney cancer. This chain joins TRBV5-6 and TRBJ2-5, with TRBD2 matching over 11 bases. In DNA, the CDR3 is TGTGCCAGCAGCTTCGGACTAGCGGGAGAGACCCAGTACTTC. Translated, it gives CASSFGLAGETQYF.